This T cell receptor beta chain was sequenced in a study of T cell responses to AZD1222 COVID-19 vaccine. In this sample, this clone turned up once. This CDR3 spans 15 amino acids. V was pared by 3 bases and J by 0 bases, with 5 bases of the junction left unmatched. CDR1 and CDR2 from the germline V gene are SGHRS and YFSETQ. Clones were read by immunoSEQ multiplex PCR, and TCRdb kept only the in-frame ones, dropping some. The sample gives under 200,000 clones, about 92% of which show up once; about 4% is in the top ten. This sequence originates from an adult in good health. Sequenced here: peripheral blood, sampled on day 0 of MenACWY control vaccination. This chain uses TRBV5-1 with TRBJ1-1; 7 nucleotides agree with TRBD1. The CDR3 coding sequence is TGCGCCAGCAGCTGGCAAGGGACAGTGAACACTGAAGCTTTCTTT. It translates to CASSWQGTVNTEAFF.